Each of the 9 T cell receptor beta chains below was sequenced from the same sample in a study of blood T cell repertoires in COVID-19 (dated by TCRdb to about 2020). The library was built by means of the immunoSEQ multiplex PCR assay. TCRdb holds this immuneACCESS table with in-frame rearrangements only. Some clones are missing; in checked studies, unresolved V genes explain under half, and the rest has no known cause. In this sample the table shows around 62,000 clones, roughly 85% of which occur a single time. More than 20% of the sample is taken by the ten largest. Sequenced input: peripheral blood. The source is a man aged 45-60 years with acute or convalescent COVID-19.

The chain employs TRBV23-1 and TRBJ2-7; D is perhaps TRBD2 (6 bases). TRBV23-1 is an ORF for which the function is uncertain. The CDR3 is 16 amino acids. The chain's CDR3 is CASSQMRGGISDEQYV. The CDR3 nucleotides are TGCGCCAGCAGTCAAATGCGGGGCGGGATCTCCGACGAGCAGTACGTC.

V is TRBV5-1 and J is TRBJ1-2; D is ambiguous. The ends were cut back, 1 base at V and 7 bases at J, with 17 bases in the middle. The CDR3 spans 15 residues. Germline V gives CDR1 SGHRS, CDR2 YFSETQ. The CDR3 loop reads CASSLSFPAGGGYTF. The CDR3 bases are TGCGCCAGCAGCTTGAGTTTTCCGGCAGGAGGTGGCTACACCTTC.

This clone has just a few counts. The CDR3 nucleotides read TGTGCCAGCCGGCGGTCCGGTAGCACAGATACGCAGTATTTT. Encoded protein: CASRRSGSTDTQYF. The V and J genes are TRBV27 and TRBJ2-3; D is unresolved. This CDR3 contains 14 residues. Trimming removed 8 bases at V and 0 bases at J, with 12 bases between. The germline V gene encodes CDR1 MNHEY and CDR2 SMNVEV (reference sequence).

In DNA form, the CDR3 reads TGTGCCACCAGCCACAGGGGCTTCAGGCAGGATACGCAGTATTTT. This codes for CATSHRGFRQDTQYF. The chain uses TRBV24-1 and TRBJ2-3, with 7 bases lining up with TRBD1. The junction had 12 bases not matched to a gene; V was cut back by 7 bases and J by 6 bases. This CDR3 is 15 amino acids long. Per germline, CDR1 KGHDR and CDR2 SFDVKD.

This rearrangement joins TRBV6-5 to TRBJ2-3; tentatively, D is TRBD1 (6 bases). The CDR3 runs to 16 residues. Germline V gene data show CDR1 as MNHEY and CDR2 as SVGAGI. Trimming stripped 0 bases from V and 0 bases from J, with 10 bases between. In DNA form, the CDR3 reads TGTGCCAGCAGTTACTCTACGGGACACAGCACAGATACGCAGTATTTT. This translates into CASSYSTGHSTDTQYF.

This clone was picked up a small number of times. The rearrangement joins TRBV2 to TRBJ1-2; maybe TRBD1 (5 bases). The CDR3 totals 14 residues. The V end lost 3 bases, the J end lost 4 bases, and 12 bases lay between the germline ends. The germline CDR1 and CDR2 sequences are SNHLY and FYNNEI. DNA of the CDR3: TGTGCCAGCAGTGACGAGACAGCATTCTATGGCTACACCTTC. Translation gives CASSDETAFYGYTF.

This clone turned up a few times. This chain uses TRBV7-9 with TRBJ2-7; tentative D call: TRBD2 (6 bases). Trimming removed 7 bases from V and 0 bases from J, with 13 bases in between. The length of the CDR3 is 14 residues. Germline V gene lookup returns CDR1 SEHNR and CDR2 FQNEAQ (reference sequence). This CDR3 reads CASIRDSSSYEQYF. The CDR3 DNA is TGTGCCAGCATTCGGGACTCGAGCTCCTACGAGCAGTACTTC. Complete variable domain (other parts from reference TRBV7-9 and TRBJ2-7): DTGVSQNPRHKITKRGQNVTFRCDPISEHNRLYWYRQTLGQGPEFLTYFQNEAQLEKSRLLSDRFSAERPKGSFSTLEIQRTEQGDSAMYLCASIRDSSSYEQYFGPGTRLTVT.

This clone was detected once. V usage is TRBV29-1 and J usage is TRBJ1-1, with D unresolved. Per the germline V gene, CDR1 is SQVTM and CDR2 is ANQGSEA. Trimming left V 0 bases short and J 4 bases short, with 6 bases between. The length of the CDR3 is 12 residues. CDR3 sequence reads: CSVEDRVTEAFF. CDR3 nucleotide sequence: TGCAGCGTTGAAGATCGAGTCACTGAAGCTTTCTTT.

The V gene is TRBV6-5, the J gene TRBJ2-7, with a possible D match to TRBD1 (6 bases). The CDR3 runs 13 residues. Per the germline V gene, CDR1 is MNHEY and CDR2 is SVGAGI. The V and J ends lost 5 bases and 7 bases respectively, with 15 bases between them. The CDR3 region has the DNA TGTGCCAGCAGTCGTCAGGGGACGGGGGAGCAGTACGTC. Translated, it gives CASSRQGTGEQYV.